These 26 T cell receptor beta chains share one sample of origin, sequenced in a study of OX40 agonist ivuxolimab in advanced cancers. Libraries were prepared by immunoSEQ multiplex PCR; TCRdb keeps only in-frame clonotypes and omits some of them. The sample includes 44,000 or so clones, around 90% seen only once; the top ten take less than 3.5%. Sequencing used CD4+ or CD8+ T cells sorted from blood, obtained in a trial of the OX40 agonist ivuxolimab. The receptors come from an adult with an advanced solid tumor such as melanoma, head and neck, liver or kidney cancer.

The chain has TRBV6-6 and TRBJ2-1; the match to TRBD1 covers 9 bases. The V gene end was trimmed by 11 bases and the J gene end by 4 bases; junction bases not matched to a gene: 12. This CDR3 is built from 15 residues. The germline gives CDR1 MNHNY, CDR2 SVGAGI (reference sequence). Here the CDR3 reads CAASRRGQGYNEQFF. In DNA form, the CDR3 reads TGTGCCGCCTCCCGCCGGGGACAGGGTTACAATGAGCAGTTCTTC.

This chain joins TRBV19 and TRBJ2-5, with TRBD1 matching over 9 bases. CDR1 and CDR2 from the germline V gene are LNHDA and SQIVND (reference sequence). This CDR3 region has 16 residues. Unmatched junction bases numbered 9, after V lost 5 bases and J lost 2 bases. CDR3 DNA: TGTGCCAGTAGTCCCATCGGGACAGGGTCACAAGAGACCCAGTACTTC. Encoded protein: CASSPIGTGSQETQYF. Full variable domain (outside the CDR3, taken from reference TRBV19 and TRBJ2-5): DGGITQSPKYLFRKEGQNVTLSCEQNLNHDAMYWYRQDPGQGLRLIYYSQIVNDFQKGDIAEGYSVSREKKESFPLTVTSAQKNPTAFYLCASSPIGTGSQETQYFGPGTRLLVL.

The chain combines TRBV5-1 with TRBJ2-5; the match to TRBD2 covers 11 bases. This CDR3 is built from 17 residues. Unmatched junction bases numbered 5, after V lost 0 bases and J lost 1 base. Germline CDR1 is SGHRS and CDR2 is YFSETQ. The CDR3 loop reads CASSLGDLAGGQETQYF. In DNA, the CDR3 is TGCGCCAGCAGCTTGGGAGACCTAGCGGGGGGCCAAGAGACCCAGTACTTC.

The CDR3 DNA follows: TGCGCCAGCAGCGAAGCGAAACTAACCGCGAATGAGCAGTTCTTC. The encoded protein is CASSEAKLTANEQFF. The V and J genes are TRBV4-1 and TRBJ2-1; D is ambiguous. Deletions cut 5 bases from V and 7 bases from J, with 18 bases between. Germline CDR1 and CDR2: MGHRA and YSYEKL. The CDR3 loop spans 15 amino acids.

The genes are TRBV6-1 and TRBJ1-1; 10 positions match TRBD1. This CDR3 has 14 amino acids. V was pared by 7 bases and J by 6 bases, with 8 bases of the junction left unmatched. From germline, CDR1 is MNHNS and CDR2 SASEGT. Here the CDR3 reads CASILTGGDAEAFF. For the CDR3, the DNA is TGTGCCAGCATTTTGACAGGGGGCGACGCTGAAGCTTTCTTT.

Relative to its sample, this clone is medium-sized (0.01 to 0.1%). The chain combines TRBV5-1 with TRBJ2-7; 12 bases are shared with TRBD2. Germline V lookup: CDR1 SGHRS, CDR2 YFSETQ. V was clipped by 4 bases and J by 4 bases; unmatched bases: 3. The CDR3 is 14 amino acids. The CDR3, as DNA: TGCGCCAGCAGCCCGACTAGCGGGGGTTACGAGCAGTACTTC. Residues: CASSPTSGGYEQYF. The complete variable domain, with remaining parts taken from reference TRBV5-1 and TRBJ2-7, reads KAGVTQTPRYLIKTRGQQVTLSCSPISGHRSVSWYQQTPGQGLQFLFEYFSETQRNKGNFPGRFSGRQFSNSRSEMNVSTLELGDSALYLCASSPTSGGYEQYFGPGTRLTVT.

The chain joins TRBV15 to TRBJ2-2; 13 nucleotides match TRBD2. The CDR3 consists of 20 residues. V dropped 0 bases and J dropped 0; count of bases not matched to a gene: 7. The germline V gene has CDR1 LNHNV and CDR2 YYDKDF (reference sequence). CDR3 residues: CATSRDGTSGGDPNTGELFF. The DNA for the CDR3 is TGTGCCACCAGCAGAGATGGCACTAGCGGGGGGGATCCGAACACCGGGGAGCTGTTTTTT.

The CDR3 here is CASSYRTGTQETQYF. The CDR3 DNA follows: TGTGCCAGCAGCTATCGGACAGGAACCCAAGAGACCCAGTACTTC. The V call is TRBV11-3, the J call TRBJ2-5, with TRBD1 matching 7 bases. Germline assignment: CDR1 SGHNT and CDR2 YENEEA. The V segment lost 4 bases and the J segment 1 base; nucleotides outside the gene matches: 6. This CDR3 region has 15 residues.

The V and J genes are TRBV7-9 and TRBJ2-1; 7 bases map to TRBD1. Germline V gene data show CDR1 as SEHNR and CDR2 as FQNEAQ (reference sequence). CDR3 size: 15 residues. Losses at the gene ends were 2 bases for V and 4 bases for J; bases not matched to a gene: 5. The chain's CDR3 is CASSLNNRGYNEQFF. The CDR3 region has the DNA TGTGCCAGCAGCTTAAATAACAGGGGATACAATGAGCAGTTCTTC.

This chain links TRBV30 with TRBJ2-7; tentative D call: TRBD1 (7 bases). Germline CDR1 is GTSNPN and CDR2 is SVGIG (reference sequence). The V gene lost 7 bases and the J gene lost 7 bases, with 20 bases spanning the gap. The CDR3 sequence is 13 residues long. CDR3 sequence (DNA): TGTGCCTACCGGGACAGCGGGTCGGGGGAGCAGTACTTC. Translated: CAYRDSGSGEQYF. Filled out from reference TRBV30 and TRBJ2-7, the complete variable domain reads SQTIHQWPATLVQPVGSPLSLECTVEGTSNPNLYWYRQAAGRGLQLLFYSVGIGQISSEVPQNLSASRPQDRQFILSSKKLLLSDSGFYLCAYRDSGSGEQYFGPGTRLTVT.

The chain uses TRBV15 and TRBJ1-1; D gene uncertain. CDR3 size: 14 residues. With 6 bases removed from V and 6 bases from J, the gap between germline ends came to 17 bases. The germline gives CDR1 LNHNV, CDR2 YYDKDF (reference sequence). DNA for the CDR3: TGTGCCACCAGTAGATCGGGAGGTGACTCTGAAGCTTTCTTT. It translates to CATSRSGGDSEAFF.

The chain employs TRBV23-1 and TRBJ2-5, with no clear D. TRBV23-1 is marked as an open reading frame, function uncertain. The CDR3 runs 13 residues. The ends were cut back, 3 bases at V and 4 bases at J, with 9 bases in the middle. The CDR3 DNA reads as TGCGCCAGCAGTCACCTATCCGGAGAGACCCAGTACTTC. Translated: CASSHLSGETQYF.

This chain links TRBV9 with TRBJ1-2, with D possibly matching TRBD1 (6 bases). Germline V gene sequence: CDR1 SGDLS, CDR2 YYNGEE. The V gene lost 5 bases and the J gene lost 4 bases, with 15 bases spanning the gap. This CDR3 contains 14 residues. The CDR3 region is CASRLAGTSYGYTF. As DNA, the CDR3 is TGTGCCAGCAGATTGGCCGGGACAAGCTATGGCTACACCTTC.

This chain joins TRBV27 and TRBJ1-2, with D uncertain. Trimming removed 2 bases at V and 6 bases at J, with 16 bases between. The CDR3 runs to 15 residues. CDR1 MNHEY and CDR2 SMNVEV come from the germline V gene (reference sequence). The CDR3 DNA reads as TGTGCCAGCAGTTTAAAAGCATCGGGTGTCGATGGCTACACCTTC. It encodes CASSLKASGVDGYTF.

The CDR3 sequence is CASSPRQTDYEQYF. Here the CDR3 DNA reads TGTGCCAGCTCACCACGACAGACAGACTACGAGCAGTACTTC. The chain recombines TRBV18 with TRBJ2-7; perhaps TRBD1 as D (5 bases). The CDR3 is 14 amino acids. The germline V and J ends were trimmed by 1 base and 3 bases, with 10 bases remaining between them. CDR1 is KGHSH and CDR2 is LQKENI in the germline V gene.

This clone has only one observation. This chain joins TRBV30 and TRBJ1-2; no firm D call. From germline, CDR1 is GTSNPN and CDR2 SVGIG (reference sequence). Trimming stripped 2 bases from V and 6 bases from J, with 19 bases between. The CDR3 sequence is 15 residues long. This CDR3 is CAWSRYPLWVDGYTF. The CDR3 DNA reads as TGTGCCTGGAGTAGATACCCCCTTTGGGTAGATGGCTACACCTTC.

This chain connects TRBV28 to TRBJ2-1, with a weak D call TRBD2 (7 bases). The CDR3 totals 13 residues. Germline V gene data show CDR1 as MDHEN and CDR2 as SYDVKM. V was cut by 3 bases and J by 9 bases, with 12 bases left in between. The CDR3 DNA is TGTGCCAGCAGTTTTCGGGGAGGGGGTGAGCAGTTCTTC. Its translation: CASSFRGGGEQFF.

The CDR3 bases are TGTGCCAGCAGACTAGACAGTAACTATGGCTACACCTTC. The encoded protein is CASRLDSNYGYTF. This sequence joins TRBV6-6 and TRBJ1-2; possible D gene TRBD1, 5 bases. Germline CDR1 is MNHNY and CDR2 is SVGAGI (reference sequence). Trimming cost V 6 bases and J 1 base, with 9 bases left between them. CDR3 size: 13 residues.

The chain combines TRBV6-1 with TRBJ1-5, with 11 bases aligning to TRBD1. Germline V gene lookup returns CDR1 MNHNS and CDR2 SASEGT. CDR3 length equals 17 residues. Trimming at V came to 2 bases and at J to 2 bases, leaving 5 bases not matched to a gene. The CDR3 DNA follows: TGTGCCAGCAGTGAATGGGGACAGGGGGGCGGCAATCAGCCCCAGCATTTT. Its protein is CASSEWGQGGGNQPQHF.

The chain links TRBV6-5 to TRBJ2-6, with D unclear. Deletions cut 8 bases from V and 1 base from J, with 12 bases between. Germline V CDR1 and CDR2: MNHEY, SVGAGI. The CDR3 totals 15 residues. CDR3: CASSRMGSGANVLTF. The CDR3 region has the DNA TGTGCCAGCTCGCGTATGGGGTCTGGGGCCAACGTCCTGACTTTC.

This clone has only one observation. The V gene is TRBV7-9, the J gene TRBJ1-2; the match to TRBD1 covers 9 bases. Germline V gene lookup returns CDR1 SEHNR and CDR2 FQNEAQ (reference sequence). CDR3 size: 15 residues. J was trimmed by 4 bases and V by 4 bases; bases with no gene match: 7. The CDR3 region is CASSSYRGQGYGYTF. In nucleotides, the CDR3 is TGTGCCAGCAGCTCCTACAGGGGGCAGGGCTATGGCTACACCTTC.

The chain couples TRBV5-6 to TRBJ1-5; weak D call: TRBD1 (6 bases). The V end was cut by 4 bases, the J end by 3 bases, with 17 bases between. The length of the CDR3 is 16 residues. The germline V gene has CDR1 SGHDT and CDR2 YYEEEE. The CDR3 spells CASSLTWAGDNQPQHF. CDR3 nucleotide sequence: TGTGCCAGCAGCCTTACCTGGGCAGGGGACAATCAGCCCCAGCATTTT.

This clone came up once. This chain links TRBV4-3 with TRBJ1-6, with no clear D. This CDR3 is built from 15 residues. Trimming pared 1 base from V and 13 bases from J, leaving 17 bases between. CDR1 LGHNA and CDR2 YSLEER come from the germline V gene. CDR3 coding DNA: TGCGCCAGCAGCCAAGTGCGCGGGAACATCGTTCCCCTCCACTTT. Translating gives CASSQVRGNIVPLHF.

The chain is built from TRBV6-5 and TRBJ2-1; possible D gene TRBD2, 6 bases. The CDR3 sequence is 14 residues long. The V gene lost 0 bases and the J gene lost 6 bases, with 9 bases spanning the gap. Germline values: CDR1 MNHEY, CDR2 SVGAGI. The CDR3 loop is CASSYSTSFNEQFF. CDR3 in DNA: TGTGCCAGCAGTTACTCAACTAGCTTCAATGAGCAGTTCTTC.

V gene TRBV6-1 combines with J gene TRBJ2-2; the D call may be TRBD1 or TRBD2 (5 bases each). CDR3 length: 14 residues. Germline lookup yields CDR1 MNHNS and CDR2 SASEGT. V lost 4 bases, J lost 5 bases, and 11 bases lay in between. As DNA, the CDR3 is TGTGCCAGCAGTGGGGGGTGGGATACCGGGGAGCTGTTTTTT. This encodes CASSGGWDTGELFF.

CDR3 sequence: CASSLLRGTSGGNGELFF. The CDR3 DNA is TGTGCCAGCAGCCTGCTAAGGGGGACTAGCGGGGGTAACGGGGAGCTGTTTTTT. The chain combines TRBV4-2 with TRBJ2-2; TRBD2 matches at 14 bases. Germline CDR1 reads LGHNA; CDR2 reads YNFKEQ. CDR3 size: 18 residues. V gave up 4 bases and J gave up 7 bases; unmatched junction bases: 11.